These 16 T cell receptor beta chains were all obtained from the same sample, sequenced in a study of OX40 agonist ivuxolimab in advanced cancers. The protocol was immunoSEQ multiplex PCR, while the TCRdb copy is restricted to in-frame clones and leaves out a portion. The profile shows about 70,000 clones, more than 75% of them singletons. The specimen was CD4+ or CD8+ T cells sorted from blood, collected in a trial of the OX40 agonist ivuxolimab. The receptors here all came from an adult with an advanced solid tumor such as melanoma, head and neck, liver or kidney cancer.

The V gene is TRBV11-3, the J gene TRBJ2-1, with D uncertain. CDR3 length: 13 residues. Trimming took 2 bases from V and 6 from J, leaving 8 bases between them. Germline V gene data show CDR1 as SGHNT and CDR2 as YENEEA. CDR3 nucleotide sequence: TGTGCCAGCAGCTTACGTATGTCCAATGAGCAGTTCTTC. Translating it yields CASSLRMSNEQFF. The entire variable domain, with the rest obtained from reference TRBV11-3 and TRBJ2-1, is as follows: EAGVVQSPRYKIIEKKQPVAFWCNPISGHNTLYWYLQNLGQGPELLIRYENEEAVDDSQLPKDRFSAERLKGVDSTLKIQPAELGDSAVYLCASSLRMSNEQFFGPGTRLTVL.

J is TRBJ2-5 and V is TRBV18; D is uncertain. The V gene's germline CDR1 is KGHSH and CDR2 LQKENI. CDR3 length: 14 residues. Trimming took off 2 bases at V and 6 bases at J, with 13 bases between the two ends. CDR3 nucleotides: TGTGCCAGCTCACCAGAGCGATTAAGCAAGACCCAGTACTTC. It codes for CASSPERLSKTQYF. The variable domain in full, with the rest retrieved from reference TRBV18 and TRBJ2-5, is NAGVMQNPRHLVRRRGQEARLRCSPMKGHSHVYWYRQLPEEGLKFMVYLQKENIIDESGMPKERFSAEFPKEGPSILRIQQVVRGDSAAYFCASSPERLSKTQYFGPGTRLLVL.

The chain employs TRBV5-5 and TRBJ2-2; 9 bases are a match to TRBD2. The CDR3 runs 15 residues. Germline CDR1 reads SGHKS; CDR2 reads YYEKEE (reference sequence). The ends lost 2 bases at V and 4 bases at J; junction bases unmatched: 3. CDR3 protein: CASSLAGGRTGELFF. The CDR3 DNA reads TGTGCCAGCAGCTTAGCGGGGGGTCGCACCGGGGAGCTGTTTTTT.

This chain links TRBV30 with TRBJ2-1; tentatively, D is TRBD1 (7 bases). The CDR3 is made up of 14 amino acids. The ends were cut back, 2 bases at V and 2 bases at J, with 10 bases in the middle. Germline V lookup: CDR1 GTSNPN, CDR2 SVGIG (reference sequence). The CDR3 protein is CAWSQGGAYNEQFF. DNA of the CDR3: TGTGCCTGGAGTCAGGGGGGCGCCTACAATGAGCAGTTCTTC.

J is TRBJ2-5 and V is TRBV9, with D maybe TRBD1 (6 bases). Trimming took 4 bases from V and 2 from J, leaving 15 bases between them. The germline gives CDR1 SGDLS, CDR2 YYNGEE. The CDR3 extends over 15 amino acids. CDR3 DNA sequence: TGTGCCAGCAGCCCCCTAGGGACAATACAAGAGACCCAGTACTTC. Protein: CASSPLGTIQETQYF.

Remarks on this clone: Germline is not matched at one junction end, which may reflect a read error. CDR3 sequence: CASSLRRGENNEQFF. The CDR3 DNA is TGTGCTAGCAGCTTAAGGCGGGGGGAGAACAATGAGCAGTTCTTC. The chain recombines TRBV7-7 with TRBJ2-1; the match to TRBD2 covers 8 bases. CDR1 is SSHAT, CDR2 FNYEAQ, per germline (reference sequence). This CDR3 is 15 amino acids long. Full variable domain (missing parts from reference TRBV7-7 and TRBJ2-1): GAGVSQSPRYKVTKRGQDVTLRCDPISSHATLYWYQQALGQGPEFLTYFNYEAQPDKSGLPSDRFSAERPEGSISTLTIQRTEQRDSAMYRCASSLRRGENNEQFFGPGTRLTVL.

The chain couples TRBV7-3 to TRBJ2-5; the D gene is possibly TRBD1 (5 bases). V dropped 2 bases and J dropped 2 bases, with 9 bases sitting between them. This CDR3 spans 14 amino acids. Germline-derived CDR1 and CDR2 are SGHTA and FQGTGA. This CDR3 is CASSLHQGQETQYF. In nucleotides, the CDR3 is TGTGCCAGCAGCTTACACCAGGGACAAGAGACCCAGTACTTC.

This chain links TRBV29-1 with TRBJ1-5; D is undetermined. The CDR3 loop spans 14 amino acids. The V and J ends lost 4 bases and 9 bases respectively, with 19 bases between them. Germline V CDR1 and CDR2: SQVTM, ANQGSEA. CDR3 coding DNA: TGCAGCGTTGCGGACTTGGATCGGAATGGGCCCCAGCATTTT. It yields the protein CSVADLDRNGPQHF.

The J gene is TRBJ1-2, the V gene TRBV6-5, with D tentatively TRBD1 (6 bases). The length of the CDR3 is 14 residues. Germline CDR1 is MNHEY and CDR2 is SVGAGI. The V and J ends lost 2 bases and 4 bases respectively, with 11 bases between them. This CDR3 is CASSYRGQSYGYTF. DNA for the CDR3: TGTGCCAGCAGTTACCGAGGACAGTCCTATGGCTACACCTTC.

The chain combines TRBV5-1 with TRBJ1-4; D is undetermined. The germline V gene has CDR1 SGHRS and CDR2 YFSETQ. The ends were cut back, 3 bases at V and 3 bases at J, with 15 bases in the middle. This CDR3 has 16 residues. DNA for the CDR3: TGCGCCAGCAGCTCGGGCCCTGGGCACCCTAATGAAAAACTGTTTTTT. Its translation is CASSSGPGHPNEKLFF.

The chain links TRBV9 to TRBJ1-3, with D tentatively TRBD1 (5 bases). The CDR3 is made up of 16 amino acids. V shed 3 bases and J shed 4 bases, with 17 bases lying between them. Germline lookup yields CDR1 SGDLS and CDR2 YYNGEE. As DNA, the CDR3 is TGTGCCAGCAGCGCTTCGAGGGGCCTAGCGGGAAACACCATATATTTT. This sequence encodes CASSASRGLAGNTIYF. The variable domain in full, completed from reference TRBV9 and TRBJ1-3, reads DSGVTQTPKHLITATGQRVTLRCSPRSGDLSVYWYQQSLDQGLQFLIQYYNGEERAKGNILERFSAQQFPDLHSELNLSSLELGDSALYFCASSASRGLAGNTIYFGEGSWLTVV.

This chain joins TRBV27 and TRBJ1-4, with D perhaps matching TRBD1 (6 bases). Germline CDR1 reads MNHEY; CDR2 reads SMNVEV (reference sequence). The germline V and J ends were trimmed by 6 bases and 7 bases, with 12 bases remaining between them. The CDR3 runs 13 residues. The CDR3 DNA sequence: TGTGCCAGCAGCACAGGGTACCGTGAAAAACTGTTTTTT. This gives the protein CASSTGYREKLFF.

The CDR3 DNA follows: TGCAGCGTATCCGGGACTAGCTCGTCCGAGCAGTACTTC. Encoded protein: CSVSGTSSSEQYF. This chain links TRBV29-1 with TRBJ2-7; 9 nucleotides match TRBD2. From germline, CDR1 is SQVTM and CDR2 ANQGSEA. After removal of 6 bases from V and 6 bases from J, the junction contained 9 bases not matched to a gene. This CDR3 region has 13 residues.

The chain's CDR3 is CASRQPGTSGYTF. DNA of the CDR3: TGTGCCAGCAGGCAACCAGGGACAAGTGGCTACACCTTC. The rearrangement links TRBV7-2 to TRBJ1-2; tentative D call: TRBD1 (6 bases). This CDR3 contains 13 residues. The V end lost 6 bases, the J end lost 7 bases, and 15 bases lay between the germline ends. The germline V gene encodes CDR1 SGHTA and CDR2 FQGNSA.

V usage is TRBV7-2 and J usage is TRBJ2-5, with D perhaps TRBD1 (5 bases). The CDR3 is 16 amino acids. The V gene lost 6 bases and the J gene lost 2 bases, with 19 bases spanning the gap. Looked up from germline, CDR1 is SGHTA and CDR2 is FQGNSA. The CDR3 DNA follows: TGTGCCAGCAGACATAGGGGAAGGGATCGGCAAGAGACCCAGTACTTC. Its protein is CASRHRGRDRQETQYF.

The V and J genes are TRBV5-6 and TRBJ2-1, with 8 positions matching TRBD1. This CDR3 spans 15 amino acids. J lost 5 bases, V lost 3 bases, and 7 bases had no gene match. The germline V gene has CDR1 SGHDT and CDR2 YYEEEE. CDR3 sequence (DNA): TGTGCCAGCAGCTCCACAGGGGGAATCGACAATGAGCAGTTCTTC. This gives the protein CASSSTGGIDNEQFF. Complete variable domain (other parts from reference TRBV5-6 and TRBJ2-1): DAGVTQSPTHLIKTRGQQVTLRCSPKSGHDTVSWYQQALGQGPQFIFQYYEEEERQRGNFPDRFSGHQFPNYSSELNVNALLLGDSALYLCASSSTGGIDNEQFFGPGTRLTVL.